The 6 T cell receptor beta chains below come from one sample, sequenced in a study of T-cell memory formation after mild COVID-19. TCRdb analysed the 5' RACE reads with MiXCR anew, one entry per CDR3 protein. The sample includes about 240,000 distinct CDR3 sequences, roughly 10% of them seen just once. The sequenced sample consisted of PBMCs or a T cell subset sorted from them (not recorded which). The receptors derive from a man younger than 30 who had mild COVID-19 (a few samples of this study predate the infection). Cell type and time point are not known.

This clonotype was seen repeatedly, ten times or more. J is TRBJ2-7 and V is TRBV11-2; a weak D match, TRBD1 (5 bases). V was clipped by 2 bases and J by 6 bases, with 14 bases between them. CDR1 is SGHAT and CDR2 is FQNNGV in the germline V gene. This CDR3 is 14 amino acids long. DNA of the CDR3: TGTGCCAGCAGCTTAATGCAGGGTCTATCCGAGCAGTACGTC. It yields the protein CASSLMQGLSEQYV.

J is TRBJ2-3 and V is TRBV5-5; possibly TRBD1 or TRBD2 for D (5 bases each). Germline V lookup: CDR1 SGHKS, CDR2 YYEKEE (reference sequence). CDR3 length: 14 amino acids. Trimming cost V 4 bases and J 7 bases, with 16 bases left between them. CDR3: CASSLEEGWNTQYF. The DNA for the CDR3 is TGTGCCAGCAGCCTAGAAGAGGGGTGGAATACGCAGTATTTT.

The chain recombines TRBV7-2 with TRBJ2-7; unclear D gene. The ends were cut back, 5 bases at V and 3 bases at J, with 11 bases in the middle. The CDR3 sequence is 13 residues long. The germline V gene has CDR1 SGHTA and CDR2 FQGNSA. The CDR3 DNA follows: TGTGCCAGCAGCCCCATTAGCAGCTACGAGCAGTACTTC. Its translation: CASSPISSYEQYF. The full variable domain, rest sourced from reference TRBV7-2 and TRBJ2-7, is GAGVSQSPSNKVTEKGKDVELRCDPISGHTALYWYRQSLGQGLEFLIYFQGNSAPDKSGLPSDRFSAERTGGSVSTLTIQRTQQEDSAVYLCASSPISSYEQYFGPGTRLTVT.

This clonotype was seen at least ten times. The chain has TRBV4-1 and TRBJ1-1; possibly TRBD1 for D (5 bases). CDR1 is MGHRA, CDR2 YSYEKL, per germline. Trimming shortened V by 1 base and J by 12 bases, and 12 bases separated the two germline ends. The CDR3 covers 12 residues. CDR3 DNA sequence: TGCGCCAGCAGCCAAGGGGGGGTAAAGCCTTTCTTT. It specifies CASSQGGVKPFF.

For the CDR3, the DNA is TGTGCCAGCGGTAGTAGCGGGGGGGCCGCAGATACGCAGTATTTT. This sequence encodes CASGSSGGAADTQYF. The rearrangement joins TRBV2 to TRBJ2-3; 11 nucleotides agree with TRBD2. CDR1 SNHLY and CDR2 FYNNEI come from the germline V gene. The CDR3 contains 15 residues. V trimming: 8 bases; J trimming: 4 bases; junction bases outside the gene matches: 8.

V gene TRBV9 combines with J gene TRBJ2-7; TRBD2 agrees at 8 bases. CDR3 length: 16 amino acids. The germline CDR1 and CDR2 sequences are SGDLS and YYNGEE. V was pared by 1 base and J by 2 bases, with 8 bases of the junction left unmatched. CDR3 sequence: CASSVCLLAETYEQYF. The DNA of the CDR3 is TGTGCCAGCAGCGTATGTTTACTAGCGGAGACCTACGAGCAGTACTTC.